This TCR beta chain was sequenced in a study of vaccination effects on CD4 cells after COVID-19 (dated by TCRdb to between 2021 and 2023). As for the study more broadly: Participants received two doses of either the BNT162b2 or the mRNA-1273 mRNA SARS-CoV-2 vaccine. In both COVID-19 convalescent patients and infection-naive vaccine recipients, the study compared SARS-CoV-2 spike-specific CD4+ TCR repertoires from before mRNA vaccination with those from after it. A total of 10 COVID-19 convalescent patients and a few SARS-CoV-2-naive healthy vaccine recipients were included in the full study. Pre-vaccine samples were collected from a couple of convalescent patients 16 days and one week before the first dose, corresponding to 142 and 148 days after COVID-19 diagnosis. In the study, cultures from other donors were sequenced using the Oncomine TCR Beta short-read assay on an Illumina iSeq 100.

In the ViraFEST assay, PBMC were stimulated with viral peptide pools, and TCR sequencing was then used to find antigen-specific CD4+ T cell clonotypes based on their expansion. After more than nine days of culture, CD4+ T cells were isolated with the EasySep CD4+ T cell isolation kit. Convalescent patients had PCR-confirmed SARS-CoV-2 infection between March and December 2020, before Alpha, Beta and Delta variants emerged in the United States. About 2.2 million PBMC per well were cultured in IMDM with approximately 5% human AB serum, about 9.4 IU/ml IL-2 and gentamicin, plus 10 ug/ml peptides. Half of the culture medium was replaced with fresh IL-2-containing medium on days 3 and 7. Unless noted otherwise, every peptide stimulation condition was cultured in triplicate wells. PBMC were separated from whole blood using Ficoll-Paque Plus gradient centrifugation and were then either cryopreserved at -140C or used fresh. Overlapping peptide pools spanned the spike proteins of SARS-CoV-2 and the common cold coronaviruses HCoV-NL63, HCoV-OC43 and HCoV-229E. Genomic DNA was extracted from cultured CD4+ T cells with the QIAamp micro DNA kit.

The library was made by the immunoSEQ multiplex PCR assay. DNA from the cultured and isolated CD4+ T cells underwent TCR beta CDR3 sequencing. In the source study's methods: Non-productive TCR sequences were removed, reads were trimmed to the CDR3 region, and CDR3s of at least 7 amino acids were retained. Antigen-specific clonotypes were identified using the MANAFEST web app by comparison of expansion in peptide wells against reference cultures. Positive clones required FDR<0.05 expansion versus reference and all other wells, odds ratio above 5, and frequency above 0.1% in two replicate wells. Cross-reactive clonotypes were defined as significantly expanded in SARS-CoV-2 spike wells and in at least one common cold coronavirus spike condition. CDR3 similarity was assessed by Levenshtein distance with the stringdist R package, and unrooted trees were built with ape in R 3.6.1. TCRdb retrieved this table from immuneACCESS and kept in-frame rearrangements only. Not all clones are present; in checked studies, unresolved V genes account for under half, and no reason is known for the remainder. Clone size and the V and J calls come from that table; the DNA yielded D and trimming. The sample has tens of thousands of clones on record, 69% of them singletons. The ten largest clones take up roughly 18% of the sample.

This clone has only a few counts. Its antigen is unknown. The sample holds no much larger clone one base away, and base qualities are not on file. V is reduced by 2 bases and J by 0 bases, leaving a spacing of 14 bases between them. The CDR3 spans 18 residues, from the cysteine through the phenylalanine. Left in the record is the CDR3 DNA by itself, 54 bases read in frame from the first base. Sequences LNHDA (CDR1) and SQIVND (CDR2) are obtained from the germline V gene (reference sequence). Study-wide conclusions, independent of this receptor: The study was limited by a small number of convalescent patients and lacked early post-infection timepoints. In convalescent patients, the post-vaccine spike-reactive repertoire was composed mainly of new vaccine-induced clones that were largely distinct from infection-induced clones. At late post-vaccination timepoints, both infection-induced and vaccine-induced clones showed marked clonal contraction, consistent with waning T cell responses.

This receptor was obtained from a human donor who had a prior SARS-CoV-2 infection. The input for sequencing was CD4+ T cells from PBMCs cultured with SARS-CoV-2 spike peptides, taken before COVID-19 vaccination. The cell subset or site label of this sample denotes: SARS-CoV-2 spike overlapping peptide pool stimulation. Recombination linked TRBV19 to TRBJ1-6; the D gene is unclear. The CDR3 loop reads CASSIRTGTSSYNSPLHF. The bases are TGTGCCAGTAGTATAAGGACGGGTACTAGCTCCTATAATTCACCCCTCCACTTT.